Given below is one T cell receptor beta chain in context. Its antigen is still unknown. The data stem from a study of T cell responses to AZD1222 COVID-19 vaccine. Study details: Second-dose intervals of approximately 4 or approximately 12 weeks were pooled.

Regarding the study as a whole: Repertoire collection took place solely once the T cell response had peaked. Clonal diversity was possibly underestimated; the donors were predominantly white British and more often female. The reported proportion of spike-specific TCRs targeting unmutated variant regions was nearly half.

Trimming at V came to 2 bases and at J to 4 bases, leaving 7 bases not matched to a gene. Germline CDR1 is KGHSH and CDR2 is LQKENI. CDR3 length equals 16 residues. This table comes from immunoSEQ multiplex PCR, and its TCRdb copy is limited to in-frame clones, with some not included. The sample includes some 190,000 clones, around 88% of them seen just once. The sequence was obtained from an adult in good health. Material: peripheral blood, obtained on day 0 of AZD1222 vaccination. The rearrangement joins TRBV18 to TRBJ1-3; 8 bases are a match to TRBD1. CDR3 bases: TGTGCCAGCTCACCAAAGGCAGGGGGCGTGGGAAACACCATATATTTT. Translated, it gives CASSPKAGGVGNTIYF.